The 3 T cell receptor beta chains below come from one sample, sequenced in a study of cytomegalovirus exposure and HLA in healthy donors. Vbeta (60) and Jbeta (13) primers were used in the PCR. Sequencing was performed with immunoSEQ multiplex PCR; in TCRdb, only in-frame clones are kept and a portion is missing. Of some 160,000 clones in the sample, over 70% were seen once. Sequencing was performed on PBMCs. The receptors were gathered from a woman aged 40-49 years in good health and CMV-seronegative.

This CDR3 reads CASSRQGRNYGYTF. CDR3 nucleotides: TGTGCCAGCAGTCGACAGGGGCGAAACTATGGCTACACCTTC. V and J are TRBV5-4 and TRBJ1-2; 8 bases agree with TRBD1. The CDR3 is made up of 14 amino acids. Germline CDR1 and CDR2: SGHNT and YYREEE (reference sequence). Losses at the gene ends were 5 bases for V and 2 bases for J; bases not matched to a gene: 5. The full variable domain, completed using reference TRBV5-4 and TRBJ1-2, is ETGVTQSPTHLIKTRGQQVTLRCSSQSGHNTVSWYQQALGQGPQFIFQYYREEENGRGNFPPRFSGLQFPNYSSELNVNALELDDSALYLCASSRQGRNYGYTFGSGTRLTVV.

V is TRBV29-1 and J is TRBJ2-3; 7 positions match TRBD1. Trimming removed 0 bases from V and 2 bases from J; junction bases left unmatched: 8. The CDR3 contains 16 residues. From germline, CDR1 is SQVTM and CDR2 ANQGSEA. This chain's CDR3 is CSVEERQGPHTDTQYF. CDR3 DNA: TGCAGCGTTGAAGAGCGACAGGGACCCCACACAGATACGCAGTATTTT.

The gene calls are TRBV30 and TRBJ1-3, with D possibly TRBD1 on 5 matching bases. V lost 2 bases, J lost 0 bases, and 11 bases lay in between. The CDR3 is made up of 15 amino acids. Germline V gene sequence: CDR1 GTSNPN, CDR2 SVGIG (reference sequence). The CDR3, as DNA: TGTGCCTGGAGTCCAAACAGGTACTCTGGAAACACCATATATTTT. Its translation: CAWSPNRYSGNTIYF.